A selection of T cell receptor beta chains follows, all from one sample in a study of blood T cell repertoires in COVID-19. Libraries were prepared by immunoSEQ multiplex PCR; TCRdb keeps only in-frame clonotypes and omits some of them. The table lists some 150,000 clones, around 88% of them singletons. Sequenced input: peripheral blood. The origin of the receptors is a woman aged 55-70 years with acute or convalescent COVID-19. Each CDR3 is given with its conserved first and last residue. The order of the fields is V gene, J gene, D gene, clone size, CDR3 protein, CDR3 DNA. A D gene is named only where the DNA matches it firmly. Rows give clone size only sometimes, using once, few, many, or a class for an expanded clone.

TRBV9	TRBJ2-1	TRBD1	.	CASSVGDSNNEQFF	TGTGCCAGCAGCGTTGGGGACAGTAACAATGAGCAGTTCTTC
TRBV4-1	TRBJ2-1	TRBD1	.	CASGTGGLLSGEQFF	TGCGCCAGCGGGACAGGCGGCCTACTTTCTGGTGAGCAGTTCTTC
TRBV5-1	TRBJ1-4	.	.	CASRDSNEKLFF	TGCGCCAGCCGTGACAGTAATGAAAAACTGTTTTTT
TRBV7-2	TRBJ2-1	.	.	CASSLDPGPYNEQFF	TGTGCCAGCAGCTTAGATCCAGGGCCTTACAATGAGCAGTTCTTC
TRBV2	TRBJ2-6	.	.	CASSGLRQAGANVLTF	TGTGCCAGCAGTGGCCTCAGACAGGCCGGGGCCAACGTCCTGACTTTC
TRBV13	TRBJ1-6	.	.	CASRQRDIDSPLHF	TGTGCCAGCAGACAACGGGATATAGATTCACCCCTCCACTTT
TRBV6-5	TRBJ1-5	TRBD1	.	CASSYGTGDNQPQHF	TGTGCCAGCAGTTACGGGACAGGGGACAATCAGCCCCAGCATTTT
TRBV6-5	TRBJ1-5	.	.	CASRWAGEHQPQHF	TGTGCCAGCAGGTGGGCAGGGGAGCATCAGCCCCAGCATTTT
TRBV2	TRBJ1-2	.	.	CASSLTQGLDYGYTF	TGTGCCAGCAGTTTGACCCAGGGGTTAGACTATGGCTACACCTTC
TRBV7-3	TRBJ2-5	TRBD2	.	CASSFSGLQETQYF	TGTGCCAGCAGCTTTAGCGGGCTCCAAGAGACCCAGTACTTC
TRBV13	TRBJ2-1	TRBD1	.	CASSYRTGVRSGRYVSSYNEQFF	TGTGCCAGCAGCTACCGGACAGGGGTCAGGTCAGGAAGGTACGTAAGCTCCTACAATGAGCAGTTCTTC
TRBV27	TRBJ2-1	.	.	CASSFIGGAGNEQFF	TGTGCCAGCAGTTTCATAGGGGGGGCAGGTAATGAGCAGTTCTTC
TRBV6-5	TRBJ2-2	TRBD1	.	CASSYSGTGDAGELFF	TGTGCCAGCAGTTACTCCGGGACAGGGGACGCCGGGGAGCTGTTTTTT
TRBV2	TRBJ2-7	.	.	CASSEDTQTSYEQYF	TGTGCCAGCAGTGAAGACACACAGACCTCCTACGAGCAGTACTTC
TRBV5-4	TRBJ2-3	TRBD2	.	CASSLGFSGGADLTDTQYF	TGTGCCAGCAGCTTGGGTTTTAGCGGGGGGGCCGATCTCACAGATACGCAGTATTTT
TRBV7-2	TRBJ1-2	.	.	CASSPRFRESNGYTF	TGTGCCAGCAGCCCCAGGTTCCGGGAATCCAATGGCTACACCTTC
TRBV7-3	TRBJ2-7	.	.	CASSLTPTLSSYEQYF	TGTGCCAGCAGCTTAACGCCGACTTTGAGCTCCTACGAGCAGTACTTC
TRBV6-1	TRBJ2-7	TRBD1	.	CASSEGPGQTYEQYF	TGTGCCAGCAGTGAGGGCCCGGGACAGACCTACGAGCAGTACTTC
TRBV19	TRBJ2-1	.	.	CASKWSKSSYNEQFF	TGTGCCAGTAAATGGTCTAAAAGCTCCTACAATGAGCAGTTCTTC
TRBV10-3	TRBJ1-1	TRBD1	.	CAISESTGTAKNTEAFF	TGTGCCATCAGTGAGTCAACCGGGACAGCGAAGAACACTGAAGCTTTCTTT
TRBV24-1	TRBJ2-3	TRBD1	.	CATSDNLQGITDTQYF	TGTGCCACCAGTGATAATCTACAGGGGATCACAGATACGCAGTATTTT
TRBV29-1	TRBJ1-4	.	.	CSVGQDDEKLFF	TGCAGCGTGGGGCAGGACGATGAAAAACTGTTTTTT
TRBV6-5	TRBJ2-3	TRBD2	.	CASVRLAGGTDTQYF	TGTGCCAGCGTCCGACTAGCGGGGGGCACAGATACGCAGTATTTT
TRBV28	TRBJ2-7	TRBD1	.	CASSFRQGPAYEQYF	TGTGCCAGCAGTTTCAGACAGGGACCCGCCTACGAGCAGTACTTC
TRBV6-5	TRBJ1-2	.	.	CASSRAPIYGYTF	TGTGCCAGCAGTCGCGCCCCAATCTATGGCTACACCTTC
TRBV6-5	TRBJ2-5	TRBD1	.	CASSYRLGQGAETQYF	TGTGCCAGCAGTTACCGCCTCGGACAGGGGGCTGAGACCCAGTACTTC
TRBV18	TRBJ1-4	.	once	CASSYSYGAGEKLFF	TGTGCCAGCTCGTACTCGTACGGAGCGGGTGAAAAACTGTTTTTT
TRBV2	TRBJ1-3	.	.	CASSSLGGEAGNTIYF	TGTGCCAGCAGTAGCCTGGGGGGGGAAGCTGGAAACACCATATATTTT
TRBV15	TRBJ1-1	.	.	CATSRDLDTGGKTEAFF	TGTGCCACCAGCAGAGATCTAGATACCGGGGGTAAAACTGAAGCTTTCTTT
TRBV5-6	TRBJ2-1	TRBD1	.	CASSWRTGGSYNEQFF	TGTGCCAGCAGCTGGCGGACAGGGGGCTCCTACAATGAGCAGTTCTTC
TRBV4-3	TRBJ2-3	.	few	CASSQDRVSTDTQYF	TGCGCCAGCAGCCAAGACAGGGTGAGCACAGATACGCAGTATTTT
TRBV2	TRBJ1-1	.	.	CASSEMAMNTEAFF	TGTGCCAGCAGTGAAATGGCCATGAACACTGAAGCTTTCTTT
TRBV7-2	TRBJ1-5	TRBD1	.	CASSPGTVPEPQHF	TGTGCCAGCAGCCCCGGGACAGTCCCAGAGCCCCAGCATTTT
TRBV1	TRBJ1-1	.	.	CTSSPPGETNTEAFF	TGCACCAGCAGCCCACCCGGGGAGACGAACACTGAAGCTTTCTTT
TRBV30	TRBJ1-2	.	.	CAWSASGIYGYTF	TGTGCCTGGAGTGCCTCCGGGATATATGGCTACACCTTC
TRBV5-1	TRBJ2-3	.	.	CASSSGQSTDTQYF	TGCGCCAGCAGCTCTGGACAGAGCACAGATACGCAGTATTTT
TRBV4-2	TRBJ1-2	TRBD1	.	CASSQRQGVEYGYTF	TGTGCCAGCAGCCAACGACAGGGAGTTGAATATGGCTACACCTTC
TRBV27	TRBJ1-2	.	.	CASSADRTGYGYTF	TGTGCCAGCAGTGCGGATAGAACGGGCTATGGCTACACCTTC
TRBV20-1	TRBJ2-3	TRBD2	.	CSASAVLAGGTDTQYF	TGCAGTGCTAGTGCGGTACTAGCGGGGGGTACAGATACGCAGTATTTT
TRBV2	TRBJ2-2	.	.	CASTWDFRNTGELFF	TGTGCCAGCACCTGGGACTTTCGGAACACCGGGGAGCTGTTTTTT
TRBV5-8	TRBJ1-1	.	once	CASSLLGNTEAFF	TGTGCCAGCAGCTTGCTAGGGAACACTGAAGCTTTCTTT
TRBV5-4	TRBJ2-6	.	once	CASMDRTKGSGANVLTF	TGTGCCAGCATGGACAGGACTAAGGGCTCTGGGGCCAACGTCCTGACTTTC
TRBV5-1	TRBJ1-6	.	.	CASSKGGAPDSPLHF	TGCGCCAGCAGCAAAGGAGGGGCACCTGATTCACCCCTCCACTTT
TRBV24-1	TRBJ1-2	.	once	CATSDWTDGVGYGYTF	TGTGCCACCAGTGACTGGACGGACGGGGTCGGCTATGGCTACACCTTC
TRBV28	TRBJ1-2	.	.	CASRGGGANGYTF	TGTGCCAGCAGGGGAGGGGGGGCCAATGGCTACACCTTC
TRBV6-6	TRBJ1-6	TRBD1	.	CASTRHGTETYNSPLHF	TGTGCCAGTACTCGACACGGGACAGAAACCTATAATTCACCCCTCCACTTT
TRBV4-3	TRBJ1-1	TRBD1	.	CASSHLVTGYTEAFF	TGCGCCAGCAGCCACCTCGTGACAGGGTACACTGAAGCTTTCTTT
TRBV7-7	TRBJ2-2	TRBD2	.	CASSLASGWGTGELFF	TGTGCTAGCAGCTTAGCTAGCGGGTGGGGCACCGGGGAGCTGTTTTTT
TRBV6-5	TRBJ2-3	.	.	CASSIWTATDTQYF	TGTGCCAGCAGCATATGGACAGCCACAGATACGCAGTATTTT
TRBV7-8	TRBJ2-5	TRBD1	.	CASSRTPGGQETQYF	TGTGCCAGCAGCAGAACCCCAGGGGGTCAAGAGACCCAGTACTTC
TRBV5-6	TRBJ1-1	TRBD1	.	CASSLGQGGTEAFF	TGTGCCAGCAGCTTGGGGCAGGGGGGCACTGAAGCTTTCTTT